This TCR beta chain was recorded in a study of cytomegalovirus exposure and HLA in healthy donors. V lost 0 bases, J lost 12 bases, and 10 bases stayed unmatched. Germline V gene lookup returns CDR1 KGHSH and CDR2 LQKENI. The CDR3 consists of 16 residues. Researchers ran the PCR with 60 Vbeta and 13 Jbeta primers. Only in-frame clones appear in the TCRdb table, and some are missing; sequencing was by immunoSEQ multiplex PCR. The sample consists of 80,000 to 100,000 clones, around 68% of them appearing once. Study observations and caveats: Trimming of TCR beta V- and J-genes showed a link, identified in a later analysis, to a missense DCLRE1C variant. Reportedly, cytomegalovirus status was diagnosed with high sensitivity and specificity.

A word on this clone: Its target is unknown.

The V call is TRBV18, the J call TRBJ2-1; 11 bases are shared with TRBD2. The sample comprised PBMCs. This clonotype was sampled from a man aged 50-60 years in good health and CMV-seronegative. The CDR3: CASSPPQLAGASGQFF. The CDR3 DNA follows: TGTGCCAGCTCACCACCGCAACTAGCGGGGGCCTCGGGGCAGTTCTTC.